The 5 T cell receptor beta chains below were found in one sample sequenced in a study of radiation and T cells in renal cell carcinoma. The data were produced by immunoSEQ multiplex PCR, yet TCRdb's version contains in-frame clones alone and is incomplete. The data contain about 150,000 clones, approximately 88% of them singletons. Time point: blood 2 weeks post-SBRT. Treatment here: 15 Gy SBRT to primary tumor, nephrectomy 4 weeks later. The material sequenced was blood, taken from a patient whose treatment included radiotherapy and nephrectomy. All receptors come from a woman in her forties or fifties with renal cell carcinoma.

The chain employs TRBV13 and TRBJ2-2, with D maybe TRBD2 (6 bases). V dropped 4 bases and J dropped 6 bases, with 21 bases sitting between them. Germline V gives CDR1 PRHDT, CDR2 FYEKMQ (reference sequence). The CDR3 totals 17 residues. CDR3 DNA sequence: TGTGCCAGCAGCTCCCGGAGGGTAAAAGTCGTTTCCGGGGAGCTGTTTTTT. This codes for CASSSRRVKVVSGELFF.

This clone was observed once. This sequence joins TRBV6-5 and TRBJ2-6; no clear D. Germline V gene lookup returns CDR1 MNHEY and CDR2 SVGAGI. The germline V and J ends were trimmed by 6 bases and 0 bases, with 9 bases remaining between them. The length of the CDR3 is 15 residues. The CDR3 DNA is TGTGCCAGCAGGGGGATAAACTCTGGGGCCAACGTCCTGACTTTC. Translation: CASRGINSGANVLTF.

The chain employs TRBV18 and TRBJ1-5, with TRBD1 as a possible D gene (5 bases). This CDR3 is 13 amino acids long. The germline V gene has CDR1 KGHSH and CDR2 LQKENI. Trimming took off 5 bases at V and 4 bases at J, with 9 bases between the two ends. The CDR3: CASSVTENQPQHF. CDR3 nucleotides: TGTGCCAGCTCAGTGACAGAAAATCAGCCCCAGCATTTT.

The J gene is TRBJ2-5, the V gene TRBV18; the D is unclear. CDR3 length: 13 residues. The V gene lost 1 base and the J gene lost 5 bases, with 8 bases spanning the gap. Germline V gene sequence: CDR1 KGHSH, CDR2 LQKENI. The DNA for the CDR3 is TGTGCCAGCTCACCACAGCTCCAGGAGACCCAGTACTTC. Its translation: CASSPQLQETQYF.

The CDR3 reads CASSALSGEALGNTIYF. As DNA, the CDR3 is TGTGCCAGCTCAGCGCTCAGTGGAGAGGCCCTTGGAAACACCATATATTTT. The chain is built from TRBV18 and TRBJ1-3; D is unresolved. Trimming removed 5 bases at V and 3 bases at J, with 20 bases between. Germline V lookup: CDR1 KGHSH, CDR2 LQKENI. CDR3 length: 17 amino acids.